The 3 T cell receptor beta chains listed next were all sequenced from one sample in a study of T cells in Graves' hyperthyroidism and ophthalmopathy. RNA transcripts yielded amplified TCR beta CDR3 regions. The HTBI set primed first-round TCR CDR3 RT-PCR. TCRdb re-analysed the multiplex PCR reads in MiXCR, keeping a single row per CDR3 protein. This sample has roughly 500,000 distinct CDR3 sequences; 46% occur once, and the top ten carry 35% to 50%. Sequencing used peripheral blood or thyroid tissue (not recorded which). The source of these receptors is an adult woman with Graves' disease, either hyperthyroidism or ophthalmopathy (not recorded which).

This clonotype has only a few counts. V is TRBV25-1 and J is TRBJ1-2; no reliable D call. The V gene lost 1 base and the J gene lost 4 bases, with 10 bases spanning the gap. CDR3 length: 14 residues. Per the germline V gene, CDR1 is MGHDK and CDR2 is SYGVNS. This chain's CDR3 is CASSESGSIYGYTF. The CDR3 nucleotides read TGTGCCAGCAGTGAATCGGGCAGCATCTATGGCTACACCTTC.

This clonotype was seen many times. The chain is built from TRBV7-3 and TRBJ1-1, with D tentatively TRBD1 (5 bases). Per the germline V gene, CDR1 is SGHTA and CDR2 is FQGTGA. The CDR3 spans 13 residues. V lost 5 bases to trimming and J lost 3 bases, with 10 bases between them. The CDR3 sequence: CASSTDTYTEAFF. The CDR3 DNA sequence: TGTGCCAGCAGCACGGACACCTACACTGAAGCTTTCTTT.

The V gene is TRBV15, the J gene TRBJ1-5; D not resolved. Germline loops: CDR1 LNHNV, CDR2 YYDKDF (reference sequence). Trimming cost V 1 base and J 9 bases, with 16 bases left between them. CDR3 length equals 15 residues. The CDR3 is CATSRGGAGPRPQHF. The CDR3 nucleotides read TGTGCCACCAGCAGAGGGGGAGCAGGACCACGGCCCCAGCATTTT.